A single count supports the clone carrying this TCR beta chain. The data stem from a study of blood T cell repertoires in COVID-19. Overall study context: Material from acute and convalescent COVID-19 was sourced from the United States, Italy and Spain. The cDNA or gDNA used as material had been derived from T cells, B-cell-depleted T cells, or PBMCs.

Source study methods: Reference gene primer amplification in the assay estimated nucleated cell counts. The data were produced by immunoSEQ multiplex PCR, yet TCRdb's version contains in-frame clones alone and is incomplete. V, J and clone size are taken as reported in that table, and D and trimming were inferred from the DNA itself. Of about 260,000 clones in the sample, approximately 79% were seen once. This study enrolled people aged roughly 18 to 90 from around 25 US geographic areas. CDR1 and CDR2 (germline): SGHRS, YFSETQ. The CDR3 length is 14 residues. J gave up 7 bases and V 1 base, and 6 bases lay outside the gene matches.

Sequenced material: PBMCs or T cells enriched from blood (not recorded which). The genes are TRBV5-1 and TRBJ2-3; 7 nucleotides agree with TRBD2. The receptor was isolated from a man aged 30-40 years with acute COVID-19. The CDR3 nucleotides are TGCGCCAGCAGCTTGTCCGGGGGGTCGTATACGCAGTATTTT. Protein: CASSLSGGSYTQYF.